The following is a T cell receptor (beta chain) sequence with its context. This entry comes from a study of T cell responses to AZD1222 COVID-19 vaccine. This CDR3 region has 11 residues. Trimming cost V 5 bases and J 12 bases, with 14 bases left between them. Germline V gene sequence: CDR1 MDHEN, CDR2 SYDVKM. The repertoire was sequenced with immunoSEQ multiplex PCR; TCRdb's copy has only in-frame clones and lacks some. Of some 85,000 clones listed, around 93% were seen once; the top ten hold under 10%. The sequencing used peripheral blood, collected on day 0 of AZD1222 vaccination. The TCR was taken from an adult in good health. The J gene is TRBJ2-7, the V gene TRBV28, with D perhaps matching TRBD1 or TRBD2 (5 bases each). For the CDR3, the DNA is TGTGCCAGCAGTCACCGGGACCCTTCGTACTTC. Encoded protein: CASSHRDPSYF.